This entry features one T cell receptor (beta chain) sequence. The sample is drawn from a study of blood T cell repertoires in COVID-19. Per germline, CDR1 MNHEY and CDR2 SMNVEV (reference sequence). This CDR3 region has 12 residues. The J segment lost 5 bases and the V segment lost 7 bases, leaving 4 bases of the junction unmatched. Clones were read by immunoSEQ multiplex PCR, and TCRdb kept only the in-frame ones, dropping some. Of under 450,000 clones in the sample, 70% to 90% were seen once. The chain has TRBV27 and TRBJ2-5; 7 bases are a match to TRBD2. Source material: peripheral blood. This clonotype originated in a woman aged 50 to 65 with COVID-19, enrolled during active disease. CDR3 amino acids: CASKKGGETQYF. In nucleotides, the CDR3 is TGTGCCAGCAAGAAGGGAGGGGAGACCCAGTACTTC.